The 24 T cell receptor beta chains below come from one sample, sequenced in a study of T cell repertoires in aging, cancer and after chemotherapy (dated by TCRdb to about 2019). TCR beta rearrangements were amplified from genomic DNA isolated from peripheral blood, not from sorted cells or RNA. Sequencing instrument: Illumina MiSeq. Using a mixed TRB-A/B primer pool, multiplex touch-down PCR amplified rearranged TRB sequences covering the V, D and J segments. TCRdb passed the public sequencing reads through fastp at Q25 and MiXCR, retaining productive beta sequences. Under each unique CDR3 protein, matching rows form one entry showing the most common genes and DNA. The sample includes 7,200 or so distinct CDR3 sequences, with approximately 22% observed a single time. The ten largest clones represent more than 8% of the sample. Sequences were obtained from blood. The receptors derive from a human donor with a blood cancer.

This clonotype is judged medium-sized. This sequence joins TRBV7-2 and TRBJ1-5, with D possibly TRBD1 on 6 matching bases. V gave up 1 base and J gave up 6 bases, with 13 bases separating them. The V gene's germline CDR1 is SGHTA and CDR2 FQGNSA. This CDR3 is built from 15 residues. CDR3 sequence (DNA): TGTGCCAGCAGCTTAGTTTCGGGGGGCAGTCAGCCCCAGCATTTT. Translated, it gives CASSLVSGGSQPQHF.

This clonotype is medium-sized (0.01 to 0.1%). This chain connects TRBV19 to TRBJ1-2; D might be TRBD1 (6 bases). Per germline, CDR1 LNHDA and CDR2 SQIVND (reference sequence). This CDR3 contains 16 residues. Deletions cut 6 bases from V and 3 bases from J, with 20 bases between. CDR3 amino acids: CASSIRTVQGDYGYTF. In DNA form, the CDR3 reads TGTGCCAGTAGCATCCGCACCGTACAGGGCGACTATGGCTACACCTTC.

On this clonotype: Possible read error: a much larger clone is one base away. The chain links TRBV15 to TRBJ1-1, with 7 nucleotides matching TRBD1. This CDR3 is built from 12 residues. From germline, CDR1 is LNHNV and CDR2 YYDKDF (reference sequence). CDR3 DNA sequence: TGTGCCACCAACAGAGCAACAGGGGTAGCTTTCTTT. It encodes CATNRATGVAFF.

By share of the sample, this clonotype is medium-sized. CDR3 in amino acids: CASSLRGVGTGELFF. CDR3 DNA sequence: TGTGCCAGCAGCTTGCGCGGGGTTGGCACCGGGGAGCTGTTTTTT. V gene TRBV5-5 combines with J gene TRBJ2-2; D may be TRBD2 (6 bases). CDR1 SGHKS and CDR2 YYEKEE come from the germline V gene (reference sequence). Trimming left V 1 base short and J 4 bases short, with 11 bases between. The CDR3 runs to 15 residues.

This clonotype was observed a few times. V usage is TRBV6-2 or TRBV6-3 and J usage is TRBJ1-1; D ambiguous. CDR1 is MNHEY, CDR2 SVGEGT, per germline. Between the trimmed V and J ends, which lost 5 bases and 0 bases, there was a span of 19 bases. This CDR3 region has 17 residues. The CDR3 sequence is CASSETYPSVLNTEAFF. For the CDR3, the DNA is TGTGCCAGCAGTGAAACGTACCCCAGCGTTCTGAACACTGAAGCTTTCTTT.

This clonotype is categorized as medium-sized. The chain couples TRBV6-5 to TRBJ1-5; 7 bases fit TRBD1. The V gene end was trimmed by 6 bases and the J gene end by 7 bases; junction bases not matched to a gene: 6. Germline loops: CDR1 MNHEY, CDR2 SVGAGI. This CDR3 region has 13 residues. This CDR3 is CASRQGLTQPQHF. CDR3 nucleotides: TGTGCCAGCAGACAGGGGCTCACACAGCCCCAGCATTTT.

The gene calls are TRBV5-4 and TRBJ1-4; no definite D call. V was clipped by 3 bases and J by 11 bases, with 11 bases between them. Germline loops: CDR1 SGHNT, CDR2 YYREEE (reference sequence). The CDR3 totals 12 residues. CDR3 sequence reads: CASSSTRRKLFF. CDR3 coding DNA: TGTGCCAGCAGCTCCACAAGGCGGAAACTGTTTTTT.

This clonotype is labeled medium-sized. The chain carries TRBV19 and TRBJ2-1, with 11 bases identical to TRBD1. Germline V gene lookup returns CDR1 LNHDA and CDR2 SQIVND (reference sequence). The trim removed 3 bases at V and 7 bases at J, leaving 5 bases unmatched. This CDR3 contains 15 residues. The CDR3 sequence is CASSIGDRGSNEQFF. The DNA for the CDR3 is TGTGCCAGTAGTATTGGGGACAGGGGGTCAAATGAGCAGTTCTTC.

This clonotype is medium-sized (0.01 to 0.1%) by share. The chain combines TRBV15 with TRBJ2-1; D is ambiguous. The CDR3 contains 13 residues. From germline, CDR1 is LNHNV and CDR2 YYDKDF (reference sequence). Trimming removed 9 bases from V and 6 bases from J, with 15 bases in between. The CDR3 sequence: CATLSDLGNEQFF. In DNA, the CDR3 is TGTGCCACTTTGTCAGACCTCGGCAATGAGCAGTTCTTC.

This clonotype is categorized as medium-sized. The genes are TRBV12-3 or TRBV12-4 and TRBJ1-2, with D perhaps matching TRBD1 (6 bases). The germline V and J ends were trimmed by 2 bases and 7 bases, with 11 bases remaining between them. This CDR3 contains 13 residues. CDR3 in amino acids: CASSLYGGPGYTF. The CDR3 bases are TGTGCCAGCAGTTTATACGGGGGGCCTGGCTACACCTTC.

By frequency in the sample, this clonotype is medium-sized. The V call is TRBV6-6, the J call TRBJ2-7; the D is unclear. The CDR3 contains 13 residues. The germline gives CDR1 MNHNY, CDR2 SVGAGI (reference sequence). Trimming stripped 8 bases from V and 6 bases from J, with 17 bases between. CDR3 region: CASQSRSRGEQYF. CDR3 DNA: TGTGCCAGCCAAAGCCGGTCCCGCGGCGAGCAGTACTTC.

The chain employs TRBV12-5 and TRBJ1-1; unclear D gene. CDR1 is LGHNT and CDR2 is FRNRAP in the germline V gene. This CDR3 contains 14 residues. V lost 2 bases to trimming and J lost 1 base, with 8 bases between them. As DNA, the CDR3 is TGTGCTAGTGGTTTGTGGTTGCAGAACACTGAAGCTTTCTTT. Its protein product is CASGLWLQNTEAFF.

This clonotype is medium-sized. This chain joins TRBV19 and TRBJ2-7, with D possibly matching TRBD1 (6 bases). This CDR3 comprises 12 residues. V was trimmed by 5 bases and J by 4 bases, leaving 9 bases between them. Germline assignment: CDR1 LNHDA and CDR2 SQIVND (reference sequence). The CDR3 spells CASSHQGYEQYF. CDR3 in DNA: TGTGCCAGTAGTCACCAGGGGTACGAGCAGTACTTC.

In this sample, this clonotype turned up a few times. The V and J genes are TRBV28 and TRBJ1-4; the D is unclear. This CDR3 spans 14 amino acids. The ends were cut back, 6 bases at V and 3 bases at J, with 11 bases in the middle. Germline V gene sequence: CDR1 MDHEN, CDR2 SYDVKM. The CDR3 region has the DNA TGTGCCAGCAGACCCGGTGGATCTAATGAAAAACTGTTTTTT. This codes for CASRPGGSNEKLFF.

This clonotype is labeled medium-sized (0.01 to 0.1%). The rearrangement joins TRBV6-5 to TRBJ2-1; a weak D match, TRBD2 (5 bases). CDR1 is MNHEY, CDR2 SVGAGI, per germline. The ends were cut back, 0 bases at V and 14 bases at J, with 14 bases in the middle. The CDR3 is 13 residues long. The CDR3 sequence is CASSYSWVGKEFF. In DNA form, the CDR3 reads TGTGCCAGCAGTTACTCATGGGTCGGGAAGGAGTTCTTC.

This clonotype was counted between two and nine times. Sequence at one end of the junction differs from germline and may be a read error. J is TRBJ1-2 and V is TRBV7-2; D gene uncertain. Germline CDR1 and CDR2: SGHTA and FQGNSA. The CDR3 length is 16 residues. CDR3 nucleotide sequence: TGTGCCAGCAGCACGGACGGAGGAGTCACTAACGATGGCTACACCTTC. This gives the protein CASSTDGGVTNDGYTF.

This chain's CDR3 is CASTSGRDGNEQFF. As DNA, the CDR3 is TGTGCCAGCACCTCGGGACGGGATGGCAATGAGCAGTTCTTC. The chain has TRBV28 and TRBJ2-1; D may match TRBD1 or TRBD2 (5 bases each). Germline assignment: CDR1 MDHEN and CDR2 SYDVKM. The CDR3 runs to 14 residues. V was trimmed by 7 bases and J by 6 bases, leaving 16 bases between them.

This clonotype is medium-sized (0.01 to 0.1%) by share. This chain connects TRBV27 to TRBJ2-3; 11 nucleotides align to TRBD2. V lost 10 bases and J lost 4; bases outside the gene matches: 13. The CDR3 spans 16 residues. Germline values: CDR1 MNHEY, CDR2 SMNVEV (reference sequence). The CDR3 spells CATSDEKLAGADTQYF. In DNA form, the CDR3 reads TGTGCCACCTCAGATGAAAAACTAGCGGGAGCAGATACGCAGTATTTT.

Within the sample, this clonotype is medium-sized. This rearrangement joins TRBV6-5 to TRBJ1-2; 9 bases line up with TRBD1. The V gene's germline CDR1 is MNHEY and CDR2 SVGAGI. The CDR3 covers 14 residues. V shed 6 bases, J shed 0 bases, and the junction held 2 bases outside the gene matches. The CDR3: CASRRDRANYGYTF. The CDR3 DNA reads TGTGCCAGCAGAAGGGACAGGGCTAACTATGGCTACACCTTC.

This clonotype was counted between two and nine times. The V call is TRBV6-5, the J call TRBJ2-7; D may correspond to TRBD1 or TRBD2 (6 bases each). The V and J ends lost 5 bases and 2 bases respectively, with 10 bases between them. Germline lookup yields CDR1 MNHEY and CDR2 SVGAGI. This CDR3 has 13 residues. CDR3 DNA sequence: TGTGCCAGCAGTGTTCGGGGGCCCTACGAGCAGTACTTC. Translation: CASSVRGPYEQYF.

The V call is TRBV18, the J call TRBJ1-4; D is unresolved. CDR1 is KGHSH and CDR2 is LQKENI in the germline V gene. CDR3 length: 14 amino acids. Trimming shortened V by 1 base and J by 5 bases, and 8 bases separated the two germline ends. CDR3 nucleotides: TGTGCCAGCTCACCACTGGTCCCCAATGAAAAACTGTTTTTT. Translating it yields CASSPLVPNEKLFF.

V is TRBV5-1 and J is TRBJ2-7; TRBD1 aligns across 12 bases. In germline, CDR1 is SGHRS, CDR2 YFSETQ. This CDR3 region has 14 residues. Trimming removed 4 bases from V and 4 bases from J; junction bases left unmatched: 3. The CDR3 is CASSPGQGAYEQYF. CDR3 sequence (DNA): TGCGCCAGCAGCCCGGGACAGGGGGCTTACGAGCAGTACTTC.

This clonotype ranks as medium-sized. The chain employs TRBV12-3 or TRBV12-4 and TRBJ1-5; TRBD1 aligns across 7 bases. V lost 7 bases, J lost 5 bases, and 8 bases stayed unmatched. The length of the CDR3 is 14 residues. The CDR3 reads CASTDQGGYQPQHF. CDR3 sequence (DNA): TGTGCCAGCACCGATCAGGGGGGTTATCAGCCCCAGCATTTT.

V is TRBV6-2 or TRBV6-3 and J is TRBJ1-5, with D tentatively TRBD1 (6 bases). This CDR3 has 15 amino acids. The germline V gene encodes CDR1 MNHEY and CDR2 SVGEGT. V was clipped by 2 bases and J by 4 bases, with 12 bases between them. CDR3 amino acids: CASSYKGDGNQPQHF. The CDR3 coding sequence is TGTGCCAGCAGTTACAAGGGGGATGGAAATCAGCCCCAGCATTTT.